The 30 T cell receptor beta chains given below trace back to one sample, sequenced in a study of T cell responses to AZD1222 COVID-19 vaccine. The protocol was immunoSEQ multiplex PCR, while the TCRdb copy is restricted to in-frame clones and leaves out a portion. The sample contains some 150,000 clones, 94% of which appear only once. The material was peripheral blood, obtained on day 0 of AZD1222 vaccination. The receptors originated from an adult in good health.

In nucleotides, the CDR3 is TGTGCCAGCAGGAGACAGAACTACGAGCAGTACGTC. It translates to CASRRQNYEQYV. This rearrangement joins TRBV2 to TRBJ2-7; TRBD1 is a possible D gene (5 bases). The germline CDR1 and CDR2 sequences are SNHLY and FYNNEI. Trimming stripped 6 bases from V and 3 bases from J, with 9 bases between. CDR3 size: 12 residues.

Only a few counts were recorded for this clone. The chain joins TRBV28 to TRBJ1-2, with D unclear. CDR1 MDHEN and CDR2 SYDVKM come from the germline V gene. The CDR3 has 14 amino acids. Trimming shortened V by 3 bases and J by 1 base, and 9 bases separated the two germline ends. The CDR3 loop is CASSFLDFNYGYTF. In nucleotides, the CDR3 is TGTGCCAGCAGTTTTTTAGATTTTAACTATGGCTACACCTTC.

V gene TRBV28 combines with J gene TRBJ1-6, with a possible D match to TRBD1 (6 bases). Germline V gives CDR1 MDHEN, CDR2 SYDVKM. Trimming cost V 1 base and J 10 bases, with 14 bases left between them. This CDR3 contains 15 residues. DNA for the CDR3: TGTGCCAGCAGTTTATTAGCAGGGGAGAGATCACCCCTCCACTTT. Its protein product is CASSLLAGERSPLHF. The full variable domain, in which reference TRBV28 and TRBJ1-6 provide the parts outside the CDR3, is DVKVTQSSRYLVKRTGEKVFLECVQDMDHENMFWYRQDPGLGLRLIYFSYDVKMKEKGDIPEGYSVSREKKERFSLILESASTNQTSMYLCASSLLAGERSPLHFGNGTRLTVT.

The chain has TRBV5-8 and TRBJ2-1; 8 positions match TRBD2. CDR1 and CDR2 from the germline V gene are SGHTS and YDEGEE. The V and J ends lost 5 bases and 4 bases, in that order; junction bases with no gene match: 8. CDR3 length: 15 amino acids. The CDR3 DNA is TGTGCCAGCAGGCCCCGGGGGGGCGGATACAATGAGCAGTTCTTC. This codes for CASRPRGGGYNEQFF.

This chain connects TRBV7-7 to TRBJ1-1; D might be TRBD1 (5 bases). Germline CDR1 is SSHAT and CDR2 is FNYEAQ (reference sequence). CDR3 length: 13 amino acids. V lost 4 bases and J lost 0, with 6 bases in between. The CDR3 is CASSWTLNTEAFF. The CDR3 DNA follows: TGTGCCAGCAGCTGGACATTGAACACTGAAGCTTTCTTT.

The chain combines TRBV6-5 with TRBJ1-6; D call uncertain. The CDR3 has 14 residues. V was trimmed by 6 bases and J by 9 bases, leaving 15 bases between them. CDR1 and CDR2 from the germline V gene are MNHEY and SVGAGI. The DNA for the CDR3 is TGTGCCAGCAGATTTCAGGTCGACGGTTCACCCCTCCACTTT. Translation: CASRFQVDGSPLHF.

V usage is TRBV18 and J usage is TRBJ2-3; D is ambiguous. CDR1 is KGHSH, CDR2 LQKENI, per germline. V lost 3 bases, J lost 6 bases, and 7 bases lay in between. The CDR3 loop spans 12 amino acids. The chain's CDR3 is CASSPTGDTQYF. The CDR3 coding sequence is TGTGCCAGCTCACCGACTGGGGATACGCAGTATTTT.

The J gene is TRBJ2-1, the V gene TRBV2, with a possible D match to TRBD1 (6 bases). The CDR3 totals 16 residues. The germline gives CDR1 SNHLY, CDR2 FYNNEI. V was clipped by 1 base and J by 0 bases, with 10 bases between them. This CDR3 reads CASSEDKDSSYNEQFF. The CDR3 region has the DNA TGTGCCAGCAGTGAAGACAAGGACAGCTCCTACAATGAGCAGTTCTTC.

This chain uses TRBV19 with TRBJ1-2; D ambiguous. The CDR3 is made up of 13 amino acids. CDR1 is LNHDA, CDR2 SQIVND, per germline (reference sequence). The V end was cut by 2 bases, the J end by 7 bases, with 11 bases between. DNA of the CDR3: TGTGCCAGTAGTATATTGGCAGGAGGTGGCTACACCTTC. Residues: CASSILAGGGYTF.

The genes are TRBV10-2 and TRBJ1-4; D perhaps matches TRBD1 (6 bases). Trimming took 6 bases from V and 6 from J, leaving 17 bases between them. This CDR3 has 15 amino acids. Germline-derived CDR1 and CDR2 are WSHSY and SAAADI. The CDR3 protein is CASSSNRVWDEKLFF. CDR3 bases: TGCGCCAGCAGCTCAAACAGGGTATGGGATGAAAAACTGTTTTTT.

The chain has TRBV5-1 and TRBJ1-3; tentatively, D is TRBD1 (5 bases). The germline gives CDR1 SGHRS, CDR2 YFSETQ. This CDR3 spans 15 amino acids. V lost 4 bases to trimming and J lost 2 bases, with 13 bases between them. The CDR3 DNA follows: TGCGCCAGCAGCGACTCAGGGTCTGCTGGAAACACCATATATTTT. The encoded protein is CASSDSGSAGNTIYF.

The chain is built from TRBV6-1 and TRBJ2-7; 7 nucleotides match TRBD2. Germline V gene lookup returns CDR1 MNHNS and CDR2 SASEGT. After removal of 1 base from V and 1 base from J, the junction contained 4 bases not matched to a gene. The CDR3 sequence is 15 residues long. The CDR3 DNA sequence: TGTGCCAGCAGTGAAGGACCGGGAGGATCCTACGAGCAGTACGTC. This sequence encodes CASSEGPGGSYEQYV.

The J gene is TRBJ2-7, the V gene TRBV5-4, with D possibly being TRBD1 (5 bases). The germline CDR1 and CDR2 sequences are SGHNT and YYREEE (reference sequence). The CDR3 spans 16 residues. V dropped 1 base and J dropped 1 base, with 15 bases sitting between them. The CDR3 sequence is CASSLKTGPFSYEQYV. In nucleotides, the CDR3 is TGTGCCAGCAGCTTGAAAACAGGTCCCTTTTCCTACGAGCAGTACGTC.

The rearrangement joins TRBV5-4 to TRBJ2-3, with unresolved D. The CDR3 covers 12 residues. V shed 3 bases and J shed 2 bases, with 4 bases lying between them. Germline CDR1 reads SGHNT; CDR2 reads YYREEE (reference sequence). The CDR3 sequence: CASSSHTDTQYF. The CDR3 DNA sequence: TGTGCCAGCAGCTCACACACAGATACGCAGTATTTT.

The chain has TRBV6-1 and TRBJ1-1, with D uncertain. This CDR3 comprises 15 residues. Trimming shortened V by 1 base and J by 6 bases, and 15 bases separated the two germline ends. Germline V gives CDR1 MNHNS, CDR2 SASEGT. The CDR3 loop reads CASSEVMGNYAEAFF. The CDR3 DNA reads TGTGCCAGCAGTGAAGTTATGGGGAATTACGCTGAAGCTTTCTTT.

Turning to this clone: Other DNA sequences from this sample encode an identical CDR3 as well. CDR3 sequence reads: CASSLTSGRHNEQFF. Here the CDR3 DNA reads TGTGCCAGCAGCTTAACTAGCGGGAGACACAATGAGCAGTTCTTC. The chain couples TRBV7-2 to TRBJ2-1, with 11 bases that match TRBD2. The germline V gene encodes CDR1 SGHTA and CDR2 FQGNSA. The CDR3 extends over 15 amino acids. The V and J ends lost 2 bases and 5 bases, in that order; junction bases with no gene match: 2. The full variable domain, rest sourced from reference TRBV7-2 and TRBJ2-1, is GAGVSQSPSNKVTEKGKDVELRCDPISGHTALYWYRQSLGQGLEFLIYFQGNSAPDKSGLPSDRFSAERTGGSVSTLTIQRTQQEDSAVYLCASSLTSGRHNEQFFGPGTRLTVL.

The DNA of the CDR3 is TGTGCCAGCAGCTTTTACAGGGGGGCCTACGAGCAGTACGTC. Translation gives CASSFYRGAYEQYV. This chain connects TRBV7-2 to TRBJ2-7; the match to TRBD1 covers 8 bases. The germline CDR1 and CDR2 sequences are SGHTA and FQGNSA. The CDR3 runs 14 residues. Trimming at V came to 3 bases and at J to 2 bases, leaving 3 bases not matched to a gene.

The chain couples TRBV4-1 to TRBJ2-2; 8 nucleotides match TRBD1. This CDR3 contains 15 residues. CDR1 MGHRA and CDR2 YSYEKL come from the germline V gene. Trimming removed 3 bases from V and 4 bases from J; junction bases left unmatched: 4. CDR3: CASSHPGGVTGELFF. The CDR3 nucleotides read TGCGCCAGCAGCCACCCAGGGGGCGTCACCGGGGAGCTGTTTTTT.

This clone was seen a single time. The CDR3 DNA reads TGTGCCAGCAGCTTTTTTGGACAGAGGAGAAACACCATATATTTT. Residues: CASSFFGQRRNTIYF. This rearrangement joins TRBV5-6 to TRBJ1-3, with D perhaps TRBD1 (6 bases). CDR3 length: 15 residues. Germline values: CDR1 SGHDT, CDR2 YYEEEE. The V and J ends lost 2 bases and 5 bases respectively, with 14 bases between them.

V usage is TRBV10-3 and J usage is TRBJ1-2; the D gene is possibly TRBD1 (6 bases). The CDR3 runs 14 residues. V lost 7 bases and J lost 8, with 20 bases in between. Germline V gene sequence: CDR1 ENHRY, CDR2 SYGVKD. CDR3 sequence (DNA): TGTGCCATCAATAGTCAGGGGAATTTTGGAGGCTACACCTTC. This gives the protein CAINSQGNFGGYTF.

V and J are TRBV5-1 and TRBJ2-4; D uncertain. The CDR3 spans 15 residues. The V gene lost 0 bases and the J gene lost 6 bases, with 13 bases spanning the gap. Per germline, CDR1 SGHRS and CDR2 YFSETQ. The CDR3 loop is CASSLAEGIPNIQYF. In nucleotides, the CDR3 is TGCGCCAGCAGCTTGGCTGAAGGCATCCCAAACATTCAGTACTTC.

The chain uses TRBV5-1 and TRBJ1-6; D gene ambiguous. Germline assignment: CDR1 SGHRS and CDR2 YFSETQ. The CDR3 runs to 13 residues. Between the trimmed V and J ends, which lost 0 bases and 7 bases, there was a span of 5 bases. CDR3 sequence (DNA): TGCGCCAGCAGCTTGGCCGAGAATTCACCCCTCCACTTT. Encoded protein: CASSLAENSPLHF.

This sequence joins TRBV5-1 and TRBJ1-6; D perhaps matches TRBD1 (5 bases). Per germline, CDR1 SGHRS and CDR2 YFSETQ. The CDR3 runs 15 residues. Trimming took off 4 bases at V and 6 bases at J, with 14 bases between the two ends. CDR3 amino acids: CASSLGGDANSPLHF. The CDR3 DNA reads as TGCGCCAGCAGCCTGGGGGGTGACGCTAATTCACCCCTCCACTTT.

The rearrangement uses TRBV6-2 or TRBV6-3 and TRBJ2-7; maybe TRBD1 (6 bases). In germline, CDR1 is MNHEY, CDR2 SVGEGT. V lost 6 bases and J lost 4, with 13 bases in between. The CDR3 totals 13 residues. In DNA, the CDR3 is TGTGCCAGCAGCTCCCAGGGGAAATACGAGCAGTACGTC. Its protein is CASSSQGKYEQYV.

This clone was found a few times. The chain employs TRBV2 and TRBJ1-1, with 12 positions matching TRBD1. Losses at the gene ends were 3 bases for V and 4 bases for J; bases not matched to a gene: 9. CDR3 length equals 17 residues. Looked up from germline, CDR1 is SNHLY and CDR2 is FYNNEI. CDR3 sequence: CASSDFRDRGRFTEAFF. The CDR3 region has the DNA TGTGCCAGCAGTGATTTTAGGGACAGGGGGCGCTTCACTGAAGCTTTCTTT.

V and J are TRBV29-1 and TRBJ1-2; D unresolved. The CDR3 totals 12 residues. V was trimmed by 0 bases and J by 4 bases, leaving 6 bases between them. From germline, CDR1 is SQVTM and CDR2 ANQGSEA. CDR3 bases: TGCAGCGTTGAAGACTACGGCTATGGCTACACCTTC. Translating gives CSVEDYGYGYTF.

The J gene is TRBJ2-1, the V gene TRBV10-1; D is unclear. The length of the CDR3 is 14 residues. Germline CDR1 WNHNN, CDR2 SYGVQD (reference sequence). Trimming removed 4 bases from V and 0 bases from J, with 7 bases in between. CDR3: CASSGRSSYNEQFF. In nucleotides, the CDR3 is TGCGCCAGCAGTGGGCGAAGCTCCTACAATGAGCAGTTCTTC.

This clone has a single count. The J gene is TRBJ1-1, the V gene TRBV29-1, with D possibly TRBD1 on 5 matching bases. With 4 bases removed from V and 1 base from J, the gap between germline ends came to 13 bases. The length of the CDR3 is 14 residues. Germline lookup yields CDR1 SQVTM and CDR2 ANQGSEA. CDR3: CSVVGLRGNTEAFF. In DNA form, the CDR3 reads TGCAGCGTTGTGGGGCTCCGAGGGAACACTGAAGCTTTCTTT. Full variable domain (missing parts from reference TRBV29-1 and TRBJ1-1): SAVISQKPSRDICQRGTSLTIQCQVDSQVTMMFWYRQQPGQSLTLIATANQGSEATYESGFVIDKFPISRPNLTFSTLTVSNMSPEDSSIYLCSVVGLRGNTEAFFGQGTRLTVV.

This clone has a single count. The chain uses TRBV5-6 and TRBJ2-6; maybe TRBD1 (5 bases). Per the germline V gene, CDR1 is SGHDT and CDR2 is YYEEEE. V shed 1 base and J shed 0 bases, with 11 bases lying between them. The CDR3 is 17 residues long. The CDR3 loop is CASSLRGFGSGANVLTF. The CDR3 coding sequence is TGTGCCAGCAGCTTGAGGGGATTCGGCTCTGGGGCCAACGTCCTGACTTTC.

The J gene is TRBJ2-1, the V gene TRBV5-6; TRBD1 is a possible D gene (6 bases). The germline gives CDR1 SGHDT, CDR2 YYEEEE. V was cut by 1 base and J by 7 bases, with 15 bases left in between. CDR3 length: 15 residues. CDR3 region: CASSLSGDVRNEQFF. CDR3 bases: TGTGCCAGCAGCTTGTCAGGGGACGTTCGAAATGAGCAGTTCTTC.